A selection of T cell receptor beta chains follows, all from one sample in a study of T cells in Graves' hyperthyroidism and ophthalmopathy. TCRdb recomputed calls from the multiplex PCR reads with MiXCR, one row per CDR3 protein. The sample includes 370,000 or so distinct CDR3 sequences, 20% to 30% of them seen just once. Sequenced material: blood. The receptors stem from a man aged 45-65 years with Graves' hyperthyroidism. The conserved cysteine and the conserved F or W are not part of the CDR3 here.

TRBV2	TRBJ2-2	ASGEIGTGELF
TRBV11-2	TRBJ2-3	ASSLGHSTDTQY
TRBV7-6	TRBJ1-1	ASSLDGPMNTEAF
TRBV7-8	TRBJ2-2	ASSLAMEGGELF
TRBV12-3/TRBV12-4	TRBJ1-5	ASMGRTQH
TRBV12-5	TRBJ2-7	ASGFGGSYEQY
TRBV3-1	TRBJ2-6	ASSFSVPGANVLT
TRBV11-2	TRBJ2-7	ASSLDRSFDYEQY
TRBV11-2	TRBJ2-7	ASSLVASGSIEQY
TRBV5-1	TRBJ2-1	ASSLRLADSYNEQF
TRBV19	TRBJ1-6	ASSRGAREGSPLH
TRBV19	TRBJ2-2	ASSIESGRSRELF
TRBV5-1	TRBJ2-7	ASSGGTIPPREQY
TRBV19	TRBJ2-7	ASSMSRVISYEQY
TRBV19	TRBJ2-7	ASRGLAGEVAYEQY
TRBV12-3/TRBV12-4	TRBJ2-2	ASSFGLTGELF
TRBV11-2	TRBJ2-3	ASSLVGLAGITDTQY
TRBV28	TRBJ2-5	ASSFGGGGETQY
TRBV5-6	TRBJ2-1	ASLGTDEQF
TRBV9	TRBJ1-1	ASSVSPVGNTEAF
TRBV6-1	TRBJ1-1	ASSPTLQGKAF
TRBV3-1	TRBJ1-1	ASSPRGLETTEAF
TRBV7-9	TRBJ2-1	ASSLARLAGREQF
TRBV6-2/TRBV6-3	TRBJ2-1	ASSSSGSSSYNEQF
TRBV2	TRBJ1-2	ASSDPGGNGYT
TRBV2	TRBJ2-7	ASSERGRAYEQY
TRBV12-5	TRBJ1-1	ASGTSLQGNTEAF
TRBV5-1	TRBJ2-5	ASSPTGIETQY
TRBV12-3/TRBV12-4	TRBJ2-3	ASSSWGGPSDTQY
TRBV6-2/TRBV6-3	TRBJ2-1	ASGRGETQREQF
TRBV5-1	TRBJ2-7	ASSRGVGSYEQY
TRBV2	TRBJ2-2	ASLGGLAGNTGELF
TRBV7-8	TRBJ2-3	ASSTGLAGVSDTQY
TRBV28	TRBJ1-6	ASSSQNSRNNSPLH
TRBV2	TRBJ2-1	ASSDGTYGEQF
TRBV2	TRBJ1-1	ASSDNSAPNTEAF
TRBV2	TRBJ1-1	ASSRDRSNTEAF
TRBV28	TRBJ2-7	ASRAGLSYEQY
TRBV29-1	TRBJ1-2	SVRDRDNYGYT
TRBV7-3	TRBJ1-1	ASRPGQMNTEAF
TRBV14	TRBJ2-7	ASSPGTAGQY
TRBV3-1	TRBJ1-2	ASSQRTGGQIYGYT
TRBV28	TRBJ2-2	ASSFPGGLAGELF
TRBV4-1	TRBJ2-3	ASSYERGTSGSTDTQY
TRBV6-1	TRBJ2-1	ASSVNVGTLLNEQF
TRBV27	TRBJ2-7	ASSGGVSLGREQY
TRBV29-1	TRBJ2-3	SVENMRGLTDTQY
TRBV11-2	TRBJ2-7	ASKRQGPTYEQY
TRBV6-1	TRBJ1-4	ASRPAPGADTTNEKLF
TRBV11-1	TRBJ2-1	ASSLAEGAFSYNEQF
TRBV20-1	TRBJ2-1	SADRRPQF
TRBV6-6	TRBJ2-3	ASSYSPGGTQY
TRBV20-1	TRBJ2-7	SARGSWSSYEQY